This TCR beta chain is drawn from a study of blood T cell repertoires in COVID-19. Germline CDR1 reads WNHNN; CDR2 reads SYGVQD (reference sequence). The CDR3 covers 15 residues. With 4 bases removed from V and 10 bases from J, the gap between germline ends came to 20 bases. This clone has a single count. This table comes from immunoSEQ multiplex PCR, and its TCRdb copy is limited to in-frame clones, with some not included. The sample comprises over 250,000 clones, around 85% of which are singletons, and more than 1.1% rests with the top ten. This TCR derives from a human donor with COVID-19, enrolled during active disease. The donor label of this sample is uncertain. The material sequenced was peripheral blood. The chain joins TRBV10-1 to TRBJ2-1; D is perhaps TRBD1 (5 bases). The chain's CDR3 is CASSVEGAAFGEQFF. The CDR3, as DNA: TGCGCCAGCAGTGTTGAAGGGGCGGCTTTTGGGGAGCAGTTCTTC.